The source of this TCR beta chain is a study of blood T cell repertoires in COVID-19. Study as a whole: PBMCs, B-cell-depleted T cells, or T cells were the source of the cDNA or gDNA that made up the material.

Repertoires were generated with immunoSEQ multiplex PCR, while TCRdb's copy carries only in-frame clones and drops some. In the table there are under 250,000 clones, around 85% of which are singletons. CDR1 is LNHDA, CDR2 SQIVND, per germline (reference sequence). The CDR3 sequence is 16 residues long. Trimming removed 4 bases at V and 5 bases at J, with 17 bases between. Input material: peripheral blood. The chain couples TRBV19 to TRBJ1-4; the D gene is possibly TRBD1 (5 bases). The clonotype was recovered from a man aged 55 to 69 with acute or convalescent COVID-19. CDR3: CASSKRKTDANEKLFF. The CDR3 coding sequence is TGTGCCAGTAGTAAAAGGAAGACAGACGCCAATGAAAAACTGTTTTTT.